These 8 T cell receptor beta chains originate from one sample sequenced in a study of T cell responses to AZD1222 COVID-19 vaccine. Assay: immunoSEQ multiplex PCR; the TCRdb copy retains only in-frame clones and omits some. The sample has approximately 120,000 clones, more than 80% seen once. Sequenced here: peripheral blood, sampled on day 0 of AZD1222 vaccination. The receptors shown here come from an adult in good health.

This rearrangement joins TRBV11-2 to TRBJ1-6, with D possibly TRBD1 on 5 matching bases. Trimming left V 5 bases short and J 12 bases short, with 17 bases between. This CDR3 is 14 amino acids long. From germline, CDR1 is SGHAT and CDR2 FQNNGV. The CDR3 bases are TGTGCCAGCAGCGCCCGGGACGCTGACCTACCCCTCCACTTT. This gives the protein CASSARDADLPLHF.

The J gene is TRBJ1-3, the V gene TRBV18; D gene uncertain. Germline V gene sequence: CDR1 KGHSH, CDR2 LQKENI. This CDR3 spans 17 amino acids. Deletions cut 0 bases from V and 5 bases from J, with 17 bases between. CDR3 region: CASSPPNPQALRNTIYF. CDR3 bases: TGTGCCAGCTCACCACCGAACCCCCAAGCCCTCAGAAACACCATATATTTT.

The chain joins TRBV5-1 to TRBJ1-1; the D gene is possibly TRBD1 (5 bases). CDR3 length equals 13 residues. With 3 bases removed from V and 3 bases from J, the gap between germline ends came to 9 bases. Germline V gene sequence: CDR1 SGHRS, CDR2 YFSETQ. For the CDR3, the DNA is TGCGCCAGCAGCTCGCAGGGCGACACTGAAGCTTTCTTT. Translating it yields CASSSQGDTEAFF.

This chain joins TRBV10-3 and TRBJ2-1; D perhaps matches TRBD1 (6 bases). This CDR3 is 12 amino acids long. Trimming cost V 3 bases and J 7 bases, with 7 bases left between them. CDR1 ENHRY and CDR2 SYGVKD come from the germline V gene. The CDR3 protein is CAISEGGNEQFF. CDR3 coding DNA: TGTGCCATCAGTGAAGGGGGTAATGAGCAGTTCTTC.

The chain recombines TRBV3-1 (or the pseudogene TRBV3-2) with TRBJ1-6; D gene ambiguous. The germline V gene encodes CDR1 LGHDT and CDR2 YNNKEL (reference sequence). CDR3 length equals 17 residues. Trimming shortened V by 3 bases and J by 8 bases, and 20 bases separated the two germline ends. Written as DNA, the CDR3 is TGTGCCAGCAGCCACCAGGCCAGGACGGACGCCTATTCACCCCTCCACTTT. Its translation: CASSHQARTDAYSPLHF.

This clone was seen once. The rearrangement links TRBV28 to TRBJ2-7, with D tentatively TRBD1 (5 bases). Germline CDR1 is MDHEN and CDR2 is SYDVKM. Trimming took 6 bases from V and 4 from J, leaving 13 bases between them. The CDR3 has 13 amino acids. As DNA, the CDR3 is TGTGCCAGCAGACTCTCAGGGAAGTACGAGCAGTACTTC. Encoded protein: CASRLSGKYEQYF.

The CDR3 here is CASIRGGVGEQFF. CDR3 coding DNA: TGCGCCAGCATTCGCGGGGGAGTTGGTGAGCAGTTCTTC. The J gene is TRBJ2-1, the V gene TRBV10-2; 7 nucleotides line up with TRBD2. The junction had 9 bases not matched to a gene; V was cut back by 7 bases and J by 9 bases. The germline V gene has CDR1 WSHSY and CDR2 SAAADI. The CDR3 runs 13 residues.

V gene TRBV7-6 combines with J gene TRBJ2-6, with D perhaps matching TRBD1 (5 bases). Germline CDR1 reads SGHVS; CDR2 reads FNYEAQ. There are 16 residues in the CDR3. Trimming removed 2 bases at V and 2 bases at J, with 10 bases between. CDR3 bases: TGTGCCAGCAGCTTACAAGGGGCCCCTGGGGCCAACGTCCTGACTTTC. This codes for CASSLQGAPGANVLTF.